Listed below are T cell receptor beta chains from one sample, sequenced in a study of T cell repertoires in cytomegalovirus infection. Via MiXCR, TCRdb re-called the reads, giving one row per CDR3 protein. The table includes 700,000 to 850,000 distinct CDR3 sequences, about 30% detected once. Their antigens are not known. Here the sequenced sample was cultured CD8+ T cells from PBMCs, taken from culture after CMV antigen stimulation. These receptors were taken from a human donor in good health (CMV status not recorded). Some clones in this sample may be carry-over from other donors' samples. The CDR3 runs from the conserved cysteine through the conserved F or W. The D gene is left open where the match is weak. Not every row has a clone size; where given, it reads once, few, many or a size class.

-,TRBV6-5,TRBJ1-6,-,CVSSYVDSPLHF,TGTGTCAGCAGTTACGTTGATTCACCCCTCCACTTT
few,TRBV4-3,TRBJ1-2,TRBD1,CASSQDQGDRGYGYTF,TGCGCCAGCAGCCAAGATCAGGGGGACAGGGGCTATGGCTACACCTTC
many,TRBV12-3/TRBV12-4,TRBJ1-2,-,CASSLDGDYGYTF,TGTGCCAGCAGTTTGGACGGTGACTATGGCTACACCTTC
-,TRBV28,TRBJ2-5,-,CASRNRRVKETQYF,TGTGCCAGCAGAAACCGACGAGTTAAAGAGACCCAGTACTTC
-,TRBV5-5,TRBJ1-1,-,CASSSEGQSSWPEAFF,TGTGCCAGCAGCTCGGAGGGCCAGTCTAGTTGGCCTGAAGCTTTCTTT
-,TRBV7-2,TRBJ2-7,-,CASSFTGYHEQYF,TGTGCCAGCAGCTTTACCGGGTACCACGAGCAGTACTTC
once,TRBV12-3/TRBV12-4,TRBJ2-2,-,CASSFIGAGELFF,TGTGCCAGCAGTTTTATAGGGGCCGGGGAGCTGTTTTTT
-,TRBV12-3/TRBV12-4,TRBJ1-1,TRBD1,CASTLTGGGTEAFF,TGTGCCAGCACCCTGACAGGGGGTGGCACTGAAGCTTTCTTT
few,TRBV27,TRBJ1-6,-,CASSSGQFSDSPLHF,TGTGCCAGCAGCTCCGGACAGTTTAGCGATTCACCCCTCCACTTT
few,TRBV7-9,TRBJ2-7,-,CASSTFLGGSYEQYF,TGTGCCAGCAGCACTTTTCTGGGAGGCTCCTACGAGCAGTACTTC
-,TRBV7-2,TRBJ2-1,-,CASSGQGPYNEQFF,TGTGCCAGCAGCGGGCAGGGACCCTACAATGAGCAGTTCTTC
few,TRBV7-6,TRBJ1-1,-,CASSLPADGMNTEAFF,TGTGCCAGCAGCTTACCGGCAGACGGGATGAACACTGAAGCTTTCTTT
-,TRBV7-4,TRBJ1-2,TRBD1,CASSLATGCNYGYTF,TGTGCCAGCAGCTTAGCGACAGGGTGTAACTATGGCTACACCTTC
few,TRBV19,TRBJ1-1,-,CASSMSLEAFF,TGTGCCAGTAGTATGAGCCTTGAAGCTTTCTTT
few,TRBV5-8,TRBJ2-7,-,CASSLEQGVYEQYF,TGTGCCAGCAGCTTGGAACAGGGAGTCTACGAGCAGTACTTC
many,TRBV7-2,TRBJ1-2,-,CASSFEGGSYGYTF,TGTGCCAGCAGCTTTGAGGGGGGAAGCTATGGCTACACCTTC
few,TRBV6-1,TRBJ2-3,-,CASSEGREFTDTQYF,TGTGCCAGCAGTGAAGGCAGGGAGTTCACAGATACGCAGTATTTT
many,TRBV12-3/TRBV12-4,TRBJ1-2,-,CASSLGRGANYGYTF,TGTGCCAGCAGCCTCGGACGGGGAGCTAACTATGGCTACACCTTC
many,TRBV7-6,TRBJ2-3,-,CASSFAADTQYF,TGTGCCAGCAGCTTTGCGGCAGATACGCAGTATTTT
few,TRBV4-3,TRBJ1-2,-,CASSQDPEHIAWGYTF,TGCGCCAGCAGCCAAGATCCCGAGCACATCGCTTGGGGCTACACCTTC
many,TRBV7-9,TRBJ2-7,-,CASRRPGLSYEQYF,TGTGCCAGCAGACGACCGGGACTCTCCTACGAGCAGTACTTC
-,TRBV29-1,TRBJ1-2,-,CSVDGFYTF,TGCAGCGTTGATGGCTTTTACACCTTC
few,TRBV15,TRBJ2-3,TRBD2,CATSAPREVISPSTDTQYF,TGTGCCACCAGCGCGCCCCGGGAGGTAATCTCCCCGAGCACAGATACGCAGTATTTT
few,TRBV7-8,TRBJ2-5,-,CASSLEAKETQYF,TGTGCCAGCAGCTTAGAGGCGAAAGAGACCCAGTACTTC
few,TRBV6-2/TRBV6-3,TRBJ1-1,-,CASRIKRDTATEAFF,TGTGCCAGCAGGATCAAACGCGACACGGCCACTGAAGCTTTCTTT
-,TRBV6-2/TRBV6-3,TRBJ1-2,TRBD1,CASSTLLPGQGVYGYTF,TGTGCCAGCAGCACGCTCCTACCGGGACAGGGAGTCTATGGCTACACCTTC
many,TRBV27,TRBJ1-3,-,CASSFGGSGNTIYF,TGTGCCAGCAGCTTTGGGGGCTCTGGAAACACCATATATTTT
-,TRBV27,TRBJ2-7,-,CASSPSVGGRNYEQYF,TGTGCCAGCAGTCCGTCGGTGGGGGGTCGGAACTACGAGCAGTACTTC
-,TRBV6-5,TRBJ2-1,-,CASSYAYNNEQFF,TGTGCCAGCAGTTATGCGTACAACAATGAGCAGTTCTTC